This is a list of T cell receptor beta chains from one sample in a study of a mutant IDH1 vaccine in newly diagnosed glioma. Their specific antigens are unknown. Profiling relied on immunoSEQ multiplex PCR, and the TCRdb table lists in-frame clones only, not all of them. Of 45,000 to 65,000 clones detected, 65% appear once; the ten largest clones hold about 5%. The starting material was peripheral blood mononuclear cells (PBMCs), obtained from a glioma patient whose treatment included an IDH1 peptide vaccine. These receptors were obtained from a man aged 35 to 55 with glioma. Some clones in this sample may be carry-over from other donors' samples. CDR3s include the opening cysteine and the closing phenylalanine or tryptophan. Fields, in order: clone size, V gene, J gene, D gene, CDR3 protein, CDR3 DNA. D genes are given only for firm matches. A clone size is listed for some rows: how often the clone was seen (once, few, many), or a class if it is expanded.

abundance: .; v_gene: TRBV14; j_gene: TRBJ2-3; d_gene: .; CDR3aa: CASSQGIITDTQYF; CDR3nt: TGTGCCAGCAGCCAAGGAATTATAACAGATACGCAGTATTTT
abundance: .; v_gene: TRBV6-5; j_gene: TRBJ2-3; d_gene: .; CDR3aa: CASSYKGSTDTQYF; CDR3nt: TGTGCCAGCAGTTATAAGGGGAGCACAGATACGCAGTATTTT
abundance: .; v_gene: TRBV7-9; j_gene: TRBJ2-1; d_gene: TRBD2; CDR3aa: CASSPSGRRGYNEQFF; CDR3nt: TGTGCCAGCAGCCCGAGCGGGAGGCGGGGCTACAATGAGCAGTTCTTC
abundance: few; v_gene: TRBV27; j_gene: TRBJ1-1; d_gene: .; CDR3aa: CASSLIENTEAFF; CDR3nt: TGTGCCAGCAGTTTGATTGAGAACACTGAAGCTTTCTTT
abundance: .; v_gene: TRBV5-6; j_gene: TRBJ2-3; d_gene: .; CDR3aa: CASSLSRGADTQYF; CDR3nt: TGTGCCAGCAGCTTGAGCAGGGGAGCAGATACGCAGTATTTT
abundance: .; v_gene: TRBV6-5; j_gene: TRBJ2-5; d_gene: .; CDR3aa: CASSVDSSVKTQYF; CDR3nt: TGTGCCAGCAGTGTCGACAGCTCAGTGAAGACCCAGTACTTC
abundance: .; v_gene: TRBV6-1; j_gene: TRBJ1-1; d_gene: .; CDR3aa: CASSEFGGDTEAFF; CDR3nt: TGTGCCAGCAGTGAATTTGGGGGGGACACTGAAGCTTTCTTT
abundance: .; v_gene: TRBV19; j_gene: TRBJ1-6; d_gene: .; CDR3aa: CASRGPPSNSPLHF; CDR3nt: TGTGCCAGTAGGGGACCGCCGTCGAATTCACCCCTCCACTTT
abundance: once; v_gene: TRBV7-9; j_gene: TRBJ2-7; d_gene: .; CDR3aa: CATSHRLGYEQYF; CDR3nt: TGTGCCACCTCGCATAGGCTAGGGTACGAGCAGTACTTC
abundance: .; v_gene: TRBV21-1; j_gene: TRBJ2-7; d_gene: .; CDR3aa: CASSKVLLSGGQGCLEGYF; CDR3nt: TGTGCCAGCAGCAAGGTTCTCCTCTCGGGCGGACAGGGGTGTCTCGAGGGGTACTTC
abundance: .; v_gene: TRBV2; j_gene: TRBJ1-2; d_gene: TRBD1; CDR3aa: CASSPDRGQYGYTF; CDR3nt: TGTGCCAGCAGTCCAGACAGGGGGCAATATGGCTACACCTTC
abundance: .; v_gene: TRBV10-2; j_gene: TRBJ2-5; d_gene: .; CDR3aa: CASRPDSGAETQYF; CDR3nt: TGCGCCAGCCGACCGGACTCCGGGGCAGAGACCCAGTACTTC
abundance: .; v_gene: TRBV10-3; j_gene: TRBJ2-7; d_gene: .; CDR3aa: CAISQVDSYEQYF; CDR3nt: TGTGCCATCAGCCAAGTAGACAGTTACGAGCAGTACTTC
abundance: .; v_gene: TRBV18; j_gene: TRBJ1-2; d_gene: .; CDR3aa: CASSPLPETDGYTF; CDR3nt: TGTGCCAGCTCACCACTTCCCGAAACGGATGGCTACACCTTC
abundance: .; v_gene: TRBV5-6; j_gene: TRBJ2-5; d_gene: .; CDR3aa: CASSRDKETQYF; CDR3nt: TGTGCCAGCAGCCGGGACAAAGAGACCCAGTACTTC
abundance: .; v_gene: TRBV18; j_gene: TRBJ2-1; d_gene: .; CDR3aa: CASSSTVNNEQFF; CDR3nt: TGTGCCAGCTCATCGACAGTTAACAATGAGCAGTTCTTC
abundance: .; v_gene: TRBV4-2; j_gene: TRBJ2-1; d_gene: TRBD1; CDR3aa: CASSPRTGGDNEQFF; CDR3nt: TGTGCCAGCAGCCCGAGGACAGGGGGGGACAATGAGCAGTTCTTC
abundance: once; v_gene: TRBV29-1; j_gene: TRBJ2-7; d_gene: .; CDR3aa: CSVSLRAVPYEQYF; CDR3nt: TGCAGCGTGTCCCTGAGGGCGGTACCCTACGAGCAGTACTTC
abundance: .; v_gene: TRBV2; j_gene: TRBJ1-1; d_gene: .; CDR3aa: CASTLPSGGDREAFF; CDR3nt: TGTGCCAGCACCCTCCCTAGCGGGGGAGACAGGGAAGCTTTCTTT
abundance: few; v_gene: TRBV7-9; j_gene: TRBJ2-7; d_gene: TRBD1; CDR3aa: CASSLGTVNEQYF; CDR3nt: TGTGCCAGCAGCCTGGGGACAGTCAACGAGCAGTACTTC
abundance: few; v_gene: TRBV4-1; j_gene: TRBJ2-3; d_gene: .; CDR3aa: CASSQEGGGTDTQYF; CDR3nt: TGCGCCAGCAGCCAAGAGGGGGGTGGCACAGATACGCAGTATTTT
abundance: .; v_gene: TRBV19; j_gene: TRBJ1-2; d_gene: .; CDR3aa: CASSTLDTLRWGYTF; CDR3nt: TGTGCCAGTAGTACTTTGGACACCCTAAGGTGGGGCTACACCTTC
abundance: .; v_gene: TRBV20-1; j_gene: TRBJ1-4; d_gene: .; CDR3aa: CSASWREKLFF; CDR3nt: TGCAGTGCTAGTTGGCGGGAAAAACTGTTTTTT
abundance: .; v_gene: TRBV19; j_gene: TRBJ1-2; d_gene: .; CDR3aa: CASSVDLEDYGYTF; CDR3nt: TGTGCCAGTAGTGTGGACCTAGAGGACTATGGCTACACCTTC
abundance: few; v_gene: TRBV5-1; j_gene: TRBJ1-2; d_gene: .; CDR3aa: CASTSTGNYGYTF; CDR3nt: TGCGCCAGCACCTCAACAGGGAACTATGGCTACACCTTC
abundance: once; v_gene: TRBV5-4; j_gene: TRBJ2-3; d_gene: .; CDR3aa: CASSVDSTDTQYF; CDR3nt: TGTGCCAGCAGCGTGGACAGCACAGATACGCAGTATTTT
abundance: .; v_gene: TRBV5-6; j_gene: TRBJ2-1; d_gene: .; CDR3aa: CASGTSYEQFF; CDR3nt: TGTGCCAGCGGAACTAGCTATGAGCAGTTCTTC
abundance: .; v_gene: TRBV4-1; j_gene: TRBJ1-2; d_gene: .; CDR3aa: CASSQLITGKANYGYTF; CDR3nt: TGCGCCAGCAGCCAATTAATAACAGGGAAGGCGAACTATGGCTACACCTTC
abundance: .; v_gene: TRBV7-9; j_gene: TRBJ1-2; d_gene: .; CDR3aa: CASSSGPPRGGYTF; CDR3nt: TGTGCCAGCAGCTCGGGCCCCCCGAGGGGTGGCTACACCTTC
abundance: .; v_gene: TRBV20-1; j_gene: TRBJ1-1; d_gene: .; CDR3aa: CSASHNTEAFF; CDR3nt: TGCAGTGCGAGTCATAACACTGAAGCTTTCTTT
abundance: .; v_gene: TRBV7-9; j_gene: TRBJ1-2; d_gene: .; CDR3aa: CASSFTPRGFGECTF; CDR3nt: TGTGCCAGCAGTTTTACCCCTAGGGGTTTTGGGGAGTGCACCTTC
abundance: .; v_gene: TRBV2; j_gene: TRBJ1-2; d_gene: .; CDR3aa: CASSTSKQTGGYTF; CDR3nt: TGTGCCAGCAGTACAAGCAAACAGACAGGTGGCTACACCTTC
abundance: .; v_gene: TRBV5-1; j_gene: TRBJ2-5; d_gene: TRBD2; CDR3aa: CASRITGGRETQYF; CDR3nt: TGCGCCAGCAGGATAACGGGGGGGCGGGAGACCCAGTACTTC
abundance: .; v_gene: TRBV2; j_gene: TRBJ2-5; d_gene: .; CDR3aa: CASSDDSQETQYF; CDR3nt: TGTGCCAGCAGTGATGACAGTCAAGAGACCCAGTACTTC
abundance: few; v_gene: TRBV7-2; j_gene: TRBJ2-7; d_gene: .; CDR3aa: CASSLELARQYF; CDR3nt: TGTGCCAGCAGCTTAGAGTTAGCTCGGCAGTACTTC
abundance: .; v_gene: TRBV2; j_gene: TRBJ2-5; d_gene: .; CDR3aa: CASSEAGARETQYF; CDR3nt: TGTGCCAGCAGTGAAGCAGGGGCGCGCGAGACCCAGTACTTC
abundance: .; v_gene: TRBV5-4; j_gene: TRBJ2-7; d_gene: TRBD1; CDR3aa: CASSDRGGSHEQYF; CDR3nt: TGTGCCAGCAGCGACAGGGGCGGAAGCCACGAGCAGTACTTC
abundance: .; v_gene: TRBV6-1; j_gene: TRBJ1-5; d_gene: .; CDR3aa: CASSERGPSNQPQHF; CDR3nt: TGTGCCAGCAGTGAAAGAGGGCCTAGCAATCAGCCCCAGCATTTT
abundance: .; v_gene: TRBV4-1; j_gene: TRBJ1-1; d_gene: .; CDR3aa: CASSRIGFDTEAFF; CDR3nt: TGCGCCAGCAGCCGGATAGGGTTCGACACTGAAGCTTTCTTT
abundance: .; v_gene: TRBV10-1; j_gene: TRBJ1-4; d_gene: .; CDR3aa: CASSDMGWGDEKLFF; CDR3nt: TGCGCCAGCAGTGACATGGGGTGGGGCGATGAAAAACTGTTTTTT
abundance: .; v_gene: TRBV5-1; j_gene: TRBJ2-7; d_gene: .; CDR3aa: CASGPGTSYEQYF; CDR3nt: TGCGCCAGCGGGCCGGGGACGTCCTACGAGCAGTACTTC
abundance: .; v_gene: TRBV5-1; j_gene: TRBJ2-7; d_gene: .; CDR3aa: CASSLGLPLSYEQYF; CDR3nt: TGCGCCAGCAGCTTGGGACTGCCCCTCTCCTACGAGCAGTACTTC
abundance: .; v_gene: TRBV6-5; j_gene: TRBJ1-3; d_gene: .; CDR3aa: CASSYSRQTGNTIYF; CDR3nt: TGTGCCAGCAGTTACTCGCGACAAACTGGAAACACCATATATTTT
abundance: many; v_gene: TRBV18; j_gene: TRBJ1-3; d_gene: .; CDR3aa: CASSPPTRNTIYF; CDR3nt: TGTGCCAGCTCACCACCGACGAGAAACACCATATATTTT
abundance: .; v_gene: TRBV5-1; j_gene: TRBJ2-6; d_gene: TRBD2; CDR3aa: CASSLSGATGANVLTF; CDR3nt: TGCGCCAGCTCTCTAAGCGGGGCCACTGGGGCCAACGTCCTGACTTTC
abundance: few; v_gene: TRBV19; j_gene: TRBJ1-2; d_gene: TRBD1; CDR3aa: CASTPDRRANYGYTF; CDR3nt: TGTGCCAGTACCCCGGACAGGCGCGCTAACTATGGCTACACCTTC
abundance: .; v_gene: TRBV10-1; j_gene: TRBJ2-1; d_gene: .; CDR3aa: CASRKGTNEQFF; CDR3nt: TGCGCCAGCAGAAAAGGGACCAATGAGCAGTTCTTC
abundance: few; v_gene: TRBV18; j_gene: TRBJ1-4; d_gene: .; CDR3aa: CASSPGQGNEKLFF; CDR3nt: TGTGCCAGCTCACCTGGGCAGGGGAATGAAAAACTGTTTTTT
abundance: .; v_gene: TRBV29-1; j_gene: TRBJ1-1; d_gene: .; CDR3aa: CSVDVDSYTEAFF; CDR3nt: TGCAGCGTTGATGTGGACAGTTACACTGAAGCTTTCTTT
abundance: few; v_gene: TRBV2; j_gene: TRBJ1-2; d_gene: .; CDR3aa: CASSFQGNAYGYTF; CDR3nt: TGTGCCAGCAGTTTCCAGGGTAATGCCTATGGCTACACCTTC
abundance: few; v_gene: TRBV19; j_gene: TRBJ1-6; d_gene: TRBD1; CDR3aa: CASSQTGTGHTNSPLHF; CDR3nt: TGTGCCAGTAGTCAGACCGGGACAGGGCATACAAATTCACCCCTCCACTTT
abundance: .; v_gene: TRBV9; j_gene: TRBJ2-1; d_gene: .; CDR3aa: CASSVMTDSVEQFF; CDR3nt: TGTGCCAGCAGCGTAATGACGGATTCGGTTGAGCAGTTCTTC
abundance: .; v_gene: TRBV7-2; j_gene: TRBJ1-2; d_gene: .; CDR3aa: CASSASGGYAYGYTF; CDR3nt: TGTGCCAGCAGCGCCTCGGGCGGCTACGCTTATGGCTACACCTTC
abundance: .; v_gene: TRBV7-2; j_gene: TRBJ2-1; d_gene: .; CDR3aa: CASSNRGVSYNEQFF; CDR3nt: TGTGCCAGCAGCAACCGTGGGGTCTCCTACAATGAGCAGTTCTTC
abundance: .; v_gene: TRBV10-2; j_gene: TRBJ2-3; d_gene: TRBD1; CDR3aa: CASSRDRDTDTQYF; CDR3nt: TGCGCCAGCAGCCGGGACAGGGACACAGATACGCAGTATTTT
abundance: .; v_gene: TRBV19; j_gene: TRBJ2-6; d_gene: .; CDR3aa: CASSPRSRGTGANVLTF; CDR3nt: TGTGCCAGTAGTCCCCGTTCCAGGGGAACTGGGGCCAACGTCCTGACTTTC
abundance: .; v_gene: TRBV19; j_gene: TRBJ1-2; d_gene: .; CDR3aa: CASRYRNTTIRDYGYTF; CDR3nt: TGTGCCAGTAGATATCGAAATACTACGATTCGGGACTATGGCTACACCTTC